The clone carrying this T cell receptor (beta chain) was observed at least ten times. The antigen is unknown. This specimen belongs to a study of identical twins. Broader study findings: Invariant cells of the MAIT and iNKT types might have partly distorted the zero-insertion analyses.

Each donor was a healthy Caucasian. Unique molecular identifiers were present on the cDNA, and a universal primer site came from template switching. TCRdb recomputed calls from the 5' RACE reads with MiXCR, one row per CDR3 protein. Counted here are 200,000 or so distinct CDR3 sequences, less than 8% occurring once; the ten biggest clones make up more than 1.5%. The germline gives CDR1 SQVTM, CDR2 ANQGSEA. With 6 bases removed from V and 4 bases from J, the gap between germline ends came to 12 bases. The CDR3 runs 12 residues. The sample was also reused in another study, on yellow fever vaccine responses in identical twins. Turning to that study: Reportedly, the T cell response mounted by twins to vaccine seemed partly convergent, partly personalized.

This TCR was sampled from a woman in her late teens or twenties in good health. The chain couples TRBV29-1 to TRBJ2-5; weak D call: TRBD1 (6 bases). The specimen was memory (CD45RO+) T cells sorted from blood. The CDR3 DNA is TGCAGCGTCGGACAGTTCTTAGAGACCCAGTACTTC. Translating it yields CSVGQFLETQYF. The variable domain in full, with the rest retrieved from reference TRBV29-1 and TRBJ2-5, is SAVISQKPSRDICQRGTSLTIQCQVDSQVTMMFWYRQQPGQSLTLIATANQGSEATYESGFVIDKFPISRPNLTFSTLTVSNMSPEDSSIYLCSVGQFLETQYFGPGTRLLVL.